These 9 T cell receptor beta chains originate from one sample sequenced in a study of T cells in localized non-small cell lung cancer (dated by TCRdb to about 2020). Library method: the immunoSEQ multiplex PCR assay. TCRdb obtained this table from immuneACCESS and retained in-frame rearrangements with V and J assigned. These tables miss some clones; where compared with another copy, unresolved V genes account for less than half of the shortfall, and the remainder is unexplained. This sample holds some 50,000 clones; approximately 88% were observed only once. The top ten clonotypes cover about 18% of the sample. The sample was peripheral blood mononuclear cells, taken before any cancer treatment. The receptors shown here come from a man aged 35-69 years with stage III lung adenocarcinoma.

This clone was seen a handful of times. This chain connects TRBV7-3 to TRBJ2-3; a possible D gene is TRBD2 (6 bases). The V and J ends lost 5 bases and 0 bases respectively, with 12 bases between them. The CDR3 runs to 15 residues. CDR1 and CDR2 from the germline V gene are SGHTA and FQGTGA. The CDR3 loop is CASSLGTFSTDTQYF. The CDR3 nucleotides read TGTGCCAGCAGCCTTGGGACTTTTAGCACAGATACGCAGTATTTT.

The chain recombines TRBV7-9 with TRBJ2-5; 7 bases are a match to TRBD1. Germline values: CDR1 SEHNR, CDR2 FQNEAQ (reference sequence). The CDR3 has 15 amino acids. V lost 3 bases and J lost 5; bases outside the gene matches: 9. CDR3 amino acids: CASSFSTGLTETQYF. CDR3 nucleotide sequence: TGTGCCAGCAGCTTTTCGACAGGGTTAACGGAGACCCAGTACTTC.

This chain uses TRBV28 with TRBJ2-1; D may be TRBD2 (5 bases). Germline V gives CDR1 MDHEN, CDR2 SYDVKM. V lost 3 bases, J lost 9 bases, and 12 bases lay in between. The CDR3 covers 13 residues. The CDR3 coding sequence is TGTGCCAGCAGTTTGGTAGCGAGTGGTGAGCAGTTCTTC. Amino acids: CASSLVASGEQFF. The full variable domain, rest sourced from reference TRBV28 and TRBJ2-1, is DVKVTQSSRYLVKRTGEKVFLECVQDMDHENMFWYRQDPGLGLRLIYFSYDVKMKEKGDIPEGYSVSREKKERFSLILESASTNQTSMYLCASSLVASGEQFFGPGTRLTVL.

CDR3 sequence (DNA): TGTGCCAGTAGTATCCTCGGTCTAGCGGGGGGGCCGGGGTACAATGAGCAGTTCTTC. Translated, it gives CASSILGLAGGPGYNEQFF. The rearrangement links TRBV19 to TRBJ2-1, with TRBD2 identical over 12 bases. This CDR3 is built from 19 residues. Trimming took 3 bases from V and 4 from J; bases not matched to a gene: 13. Germline V CDR1 and CDR2: LNHDA, SQIVND (reference sequence).

This rearrangement joins TRBV4-2 to TRBJ1-3, with D possibly matching TRBD1 (5 bases). The CDR3 loop spans 16 amino acids. V was clipped by 0 bases and J by 4 bases, with 13 bases between them. Germline CDR1 LGHNA, CDR2 YNFKEQ. This CDR3 is CASSQDQGGRGNTIYF. The CDR3 DNA reads TGTGCCAGCAGCCAAGATCAGGGTGGACGCGGAAACACCATATATTTT.

This clone was seen just once. The rearrangement joins TRBV21-1 to TRBJ2-7; the D call TRBD2 from the table was never checked on the DNA. TRBV21-1 is labeled a pseudogene. This CDR3 is 13 amino acids long. The CDR3 DNA follows: TGTGCCAGCGCTCGCTGGGCCCGAGGGGAGCAGTACTTC. This gives the protein CASARWARGEQYF.

The gene calls are TRBV25-1 and TRBJ2-1; 10 positions agree with TRBD1. CDR1 is MGHDK, CDR2 SYGVNS, per germline. V lost 6 bases and J lost 7; bases outside the gene matches: 6. This CDR3 contains 14 residues. In DNA form, the CDR3 reads TGTGCCAGCAGCTGGACAGGGGGTAGTAATGAGCAGTTCTTC. Its protein product is CASSWTGGSNEQFF.

This CDR3 is CSVGDRSSSSYEQYF. The CDR3 nucleotides are TGCAGCGTTGGGGACCGCTCCTCAAGCTCCTACGAGCAGTACTTC. V is TRBV29-1 and J is TRBJ2-7; D may be TRBD1 or TRBD2 (5 bases each). Germline V gene sequence: CDR1 SQVTM, CDR2 ANQGSEA. The CDR3 length is 15 residues. Trimming took off 4 bases at V and 0 bases at J, with 16 bases between the two ends.

CDR3 DNA sequence: TGTGCCATCAGCGCAGGCGTCTCCTACGAGCAGTACTTC. Encoded protein: CAISAGVSYEQYF. The V call is TRBV10-3, the J call TRBJ2-7; no firm D call. Deletions cut 6 bases from V and 0 bases from J, with 9 bases between. Germline V gene lookup returns CDR1 ENHRY and CDR2 SYGVKD. The CDR3 is made up of 13 amino acids.